Following are 20 T cell receptor beta chains from one sample sequenced in a study of cytomegalovirus exposure and HLA in healthy donors. The primer mix had 60 Vbeta and 13 Jbeta primers. Some clones are missing from TCRdb's copy, which holds only in-frame ones; the method was immunoSEQ multiplex PCR. This sample lists about 52,000 clones; its ten largest clones have 10% to 15%. The sample taken for sequencing was PBMCs. Every receptor here comes from an older woman in good health and CMV-seropositive.

Here the CDR3 reads CASSPGEGGEQYF. The CDR3 DNA follows: TGTGCCAGCAGCCCCGGGGAGGGCGGCGAGCAGTACTTC. The V call is TRBV7-9, the J call TRBJ2-7, with TRBD2 identical over 7 bases. The CDR3 extends over 13 amino acids. Germline CDR1 and CDR2: SEHNR and FQNEAQ (reference sequence). Unmatched junction bases numbered 7, after V lost 5 bases and J lost 6 bases.

The chain has TRBV9 and TRBJ2-5; TRBD1 matches at 11 bases. V shed 3 bases and J 5 bases; nucleotides not matched to a gene: 9. Germline V CDR1 and CDR2: SGDLS, YYNGEE. The CDR3 extends over 16 amino acids. The DNA for the CDR3 is TGTGCCAGCAGCGCCTTCCGGACAGGGGGCGCGGAGACCCAGTACTTC. Its protein is CASSAFRTGGAETQYF.

The rearrangement links TRBV9 to TRBJ1-1, with D maybe TRBD1 (5 bases). The CDR3 runs 14 residues. The V end was cut by 0 bases, the J end by 1 base, with 7 bases between. CDR1 and CDR2 (germline): SGDLS, YYNGEE. The CDR3 DNA is TGTGCCAGCAGCGTAGGAGGACAGAACACTGAAGCTTTCTTT. Protein product: CASSVGGQNTEAFF. The whole variable domain, remainder taken from reference TRBV9 and TRBJ1-1, is DSGVTQTPKHLITATGQRVTLRCSPRSGDLSVYWYQQSLDQGLQFLIQYYNGEERAKGNILERFSAQQFPDLHSELNLSSLELGDSALYFCASSVGGQNTEAFFGQGTRLTVV.

V and J are TRBV5-1 and TRBJ1-2, with D unresolved. V was pared by 1 base and J by 1 base, with 5 bases between. This CDR3 is built from 13 residues. The germline CDR1 and CDR2 sequences are SGHRS and YFSETQ. The CDR3 region is CASSLSVNYGYTF. The CDR3 coding sequence is TGCGCCAGCAGCTTGTCAGTTAACTATGGCTACACCTTC.

The chain employs TRBV2 and TRBJ1-2, with D possibly TRBD1 on 5 matching bases. The germline gives CDR1 SNHLY, CDR2 FYNNEI. V dropped 4 bases and J dropped 4 bases, with 16 bases sitting between them. There are 15 residues in the CDR3. The CDR3 loop is CASSGLGEGLYGYTF. CDR3 sequence (DNA): TGTGCCAGCAGTGGGCTAGGGGAGGGACTCTATGGCTACACCTTC.

The rearrangement uses TRBV7-2 and TRBJ2-7; D may be TRBD1 (5 bases). The CDR3 spans 13 residues. The germline gives CDR1 SGHTA, CDR2 FQGNSA. The germline V and J ends were trimmed by 4 bases and 2 bases, with 9 bases remaining between them. The CDR3 nucleotides read TGTGCCAGCAGCTGGCAGGGAACCTACGAGCAGTACTTC. Translating it yields CASSWQGTYEQYF. Combining the CDR3 with reference TRBV7-2 and TRBJ2-7 gives the whole variable domain GAGVSQSPSNKVTEKGKDVELRCDPISGHTALYWYRQSLGQGLEFLIYFQGNSAPDKSGLPSDRFSAERTGGSVSTLTIQRTQQEDSAVYLCASSWQGTYEQYFGPGTRLTVT.

The V call is TRBV5-6, the J call TRBJ2-2; D may be TRBD1 (5 bases). The V end was cut by 0 bases, the J end by 2 bases, with 11 bases between. CDR1 is SGHDT and CDR2 is YYEEEE in the germline V gene. CDR3 size: 16 residues. In DNA form, the CDR3 reads TGTGCCAGCAGCTTGGCCCAGGGTTCAAACACCGGGGAGCTGTTTTTT. Its protein product is CASSLAQGSNTGELFF.

This sequence joins TRBV2 and TRBJ2-1, with TRBD1 identical over 7 bases. J was trimmed by 5 bases and V by 4 bases; bases with no gene match: 11. Germline CDR1 SNHLY, CDR2 FYNNEI. This CDR3 has 16 amino acids. CDR3 sequence: CASSVSQGVSHNEQFF. The CDR3 DNA reads as TGTGCCAGCAGTGTTTCTCAGGGGGTCTCACACAATGAGCAGTTCTTC.

This chain links TRBV2 with TRBJ1-2; D perhaps matches TRBD1 (6 bases). Germline loops: CDR1 SNHLY, CDR2 FYNNEI. Deletions cut 5 bases from V and 7 bases from J, with 11 bases between. The CDR3 totals 12 residues. This CDR3 is CASSLQGGGYTF. The CDR3 DNA is TGTGCCAGCAGTTTACAGGGCGGTGGCTACACCTTC.

The V gene is TRBV7-2, the J gene TRBJ1-5, with 7 nucleotides matching TRBD1. Per germline, CDR1 SGHTA and CDR2 FQGNSA. This CDR3 contains 17 residues. Trimming cost V 2 bases and J 0 bases; bases outside gene matches: 7. The CDR3 sequence is CASSLRGDRYSNQPQHF. The CDR3 nucleotides read TGTGCCAGCAGCTTAAGGGGGGACAGATATAGCAATCAGCCCCAGCATTTT.

The rearrangement uses TRBV4-1 and TRBJ2-5; a possible D gene is TRBD2 (6 bases). The CDR3 runs 15 residues. CDR1 is MGHRA and CDR2 is YSYEKL in the germline V gene. Deletions cut 5 bases from V and 5 bases from J, with 18 bases between. CDR3 bases: TGCGCCAGCAGCTCACCGGAAAGGGCGGGGGAGACCCAGTACTTC. Its translation is CASSSPERAGETQYF.

The chain has TRBV15 and TRBJ2-5, with D maybe TRBD2 (5 bases). This CDR3 contains 14 residues. Germline-derived CDR1 and CDR2 are LNHNV and YYDKDF (reference sequence). The V end lost 1 base, the J end lost 5 bases, and 11 bases lay between the germline ends. The CDR3 is CATSRGGMGETQYF. The CDR3 nucleotides are TGTGCCACCAGCAGAGGAGGGATGGGGGAGACCCAGTACTTC.

The chain recombines TRBV2 with TRBJ2-7; TRBD2 is a possible D gene (7 bases). CDR3 length: 15 amino acids. Per the germline V gene, CDR1 is SNHLY and CDR2 is FYNNEI. Trimming left V 2 bases short and J 5 bases short, with 16 bases between. In DNA, the CDR3 is TGTGCCAGCAGTGAATGGGGACAAGGGGGGGACGAGCAGTACTTC. It specifies CASSEWGQGGDEQYF.

Turning to this clone: Other nucleotide sequences from this sample produce the same CDR3. The chain carries TRBV7-8 and TRBJ1-6, with D unclear. In germline, CDR1 is SGHVS, CDR2 FQNEAQ. This CDR3 region has 13 residues. V lost 4 bases, J lost 7 bases, and 8 bases lay in between. The DNA for the CDR3 is TGTGCCAGCAGCTCGGGAGGCAATTCACCCCTCCACTTT. Amino acids: CASSSGGNSPLHF. The whole variable domain, filled in from reference TRBV7-8 and TRBJ1-6, reads GAGVSQSPRYKVAKRGQDVALRCDPISGHVSLFWYQQALGQGPEFLTYFQNEAQLDKSGLPSDRFFAERPEGSVSTLKIQRTQQEDSAVYLCASSSGGNSPLHFGNGTRLTVT.

The chain combines TRBV5-1 with TRBJ1-1; TRBD1 matches at 11 bases. Germline CDR1 SGHRS, CDR2 YFSETQ. The CDR3 extends over 16 amino acids. V shed 0 bases and J 1 base; nucleotides not matched to a gene: 2. CDR3 residues: CASSLGGQGGNTEAFF. CDR3 nucleotide sequence: TGCGCCAGCAGCTTGGGGGGACAGGGGGGGAACACTGAAGCTTTCTTT.

The rearrangement links TRBV4-1 to TRBJ2-1, with D tentatively TRBD1 (5 bases). Germline V gene data show CDR1 as MGHRA and CDR2 as YSYEKL. The CDR3 extends over 16 amino acids. The V end lost 1 base, the J end lost 0 bases, and 10 bases lay between the germline ends. CDR3 region: CASSQVGQSSYNEQFF. CDR3 nucleotides: TGCGCCAGCAGCCAAGTAGGACAAAGCTCCTACAATGAGCAGTTCTTC.

The rearrangement links TRBV6-1 to TRBJ2-7, with TRBD1 identical over 7 bases. This CDR3 contains 14 residues. Per the germline V gene, CDR1 is MNHNS and CDR2 is SASEGT. With V trimmed by 5 bases and J by 2 bases, 6 bases remained unmatched. The CDR3 DNA is TGTGCCAGCAGTTCCCGACAGGGAACCTACGAGCAGTACTTC. Protein product: CASSSRQGTYEQYF.

V and J are TRBV5-1 and TRBJ1-6; a weak D match, TRBD1 (6 bases). The germline V and J ends were trimmed by 0 bases and 7 bases, with 23 bases remaining between them. In germline, CDR1 is SGHRS, CDR2 YFSETQ. The CDR3 is 19 residues long. The chain's CDR3 is CASSLGQSGTLMLNSPLHF. In nucleotides, the CDR3 is TGCGCCAGCAGCTTGGGACAATCCGGGACACTCATGCTAAATTCACCCCTCCACTTT.

The chain couples TRBV18 to TRBJ1-1; TRBD1 matches at 8 bases. The germline CDR1 and CDR2 sequences are KGHSH and LQKENI. This CDR3 is built from 15 residues. After removal of 2 bases from V and 10 bases from J, the junction contained 12 bases not matched to a gene. The CDR3 nucleotides read TGTGCCAGCTCACCAATCAATGGACAGGGCGAAGGAGCTTTCTTT. Translating it yields CASSPINGQGEGAFF.

The J gene is TRBJ1-6, the V gene TRBV19, with D hard to call. CDR1 and CDR2 from the germline V gene are LNHDA and SQIVND (reference sequence). The CDR3 loop spans 14 amino acids. V was trimmed by 1 base and J by 10 bases, leaving 11 bases between them. This CDR3 reads CASSIAGSRSPLHF. The CDR3 DNA follows: TGTGCCAGTAGTATAGCCGGGTCCCGCTCACCCCTCCACTTT.